This T cell receptor beta chain is from a study of blood T cells in healthy people across ages (dated by TCRdb to 2015 to 2017). Turning to the overall study: In model experiments, template switching captured roughly one uniquely barcoded TCR beta cDNA molecule for every two T cells. To avoid experimental bias, donors of different ages were distributed randomly across sequencing lanes. Donors were grouped into four age groups: young (average approximately 15 years), middle-aged (39), aged (about 59) and long-lived (approximately 75). For two donors (one aged 18 to 29 and one aged 80 or older), the study analyzed two additional independent replicas of 1 million unique cDNA reads from the same blood draw. The study measured age-related changes in TCR beta repertoire diversity using deep sequencing normalized with unique cDNA molecular identifiers. Here is what the overall study found, with its caveats: The long-lived group showed more naive CD4+ T cells, fewer expanded clones and increased TCR diversity than the aged group, suggesting age selection. The percentage of naive T cells measured by flow cytometry correlated strongly with observed TCR beta diversity. Observed TCR beta diversity per million T cells fell roughly linearly with age, and a significant reduction was already apparent by age approximately 41. Conclusive comparison of naive and antigen-experienced compartments was prevented by the profiling of bulk unsorted PBMCs. Because donor CMV infection status was unknown, age-related changes in expanded clonotypes were potentially confounded. Total diversity estimates from one million sequenced T cells were considered lower bounds and underestimates.

On this clonotype: This receptor's antigen is unknown. The sample holds no much larger clone one base away, and base qualities are not on file.

V drops 7 bases and J drops 6 bases, leaving 10 bases in between. CDR1 and CDR2 are drawn from the germline V gene: MDHEN, SYDVKM. The CDR3, cysteine through phenylalanine, is 12 amino acids long. Only CDR3 DNA remains: 36 bases, in frame from the first base. The library relied on 5' RACE. TCRdb names Illumina HiSeq 2500 as the instrument used. A second 7 to 11 cycle PCR used a sample-barcoded 5' primer and a J-beta primer mix. A unique molecular identifier was introduced onto each TCR beta cDNA molecule by a template-switch 5' adaptor carrying 12 random nucleotides. At least 2.5 million CDR3-containing paired-end reads were obtained from each sample. All of the RNA was converted into first-strand cDNA using the Mint cDNA synthesis kit, with a TRBC-specific oligonucleotide serving as the primer. Following uracil-DNA glycosylase treatment, a first 18-cycle PCR with universal primers M1SS and BC2_uni_R was performed on all cDNA. Under the source paper's analysis protocol: Each sample was normalized by randomly selecting 1 million high-quality reads, each carrying a distinct molecular identifier. Reads with shared molecular identifiers were discarded instead of being binned into consensus sequences. MiTCR, run with a Q25 quality threshold and the strictest error-elimination algorithm, handled CDR3 identification, clonotype clustering and error correction. A nonparametric unseen species model with Euler transformation was used to estimate a lower bound on total TCR beta diversity. TCRdb reran the public reads through fastp at Q25 and MiXCR, keeping productive beta chains. Duplicate CDR3 protein sequences are folded into a single record with the most common DNA and genes. TCRdb's processing, not the authors', yielded these V and J calls. The sample includes about 970,000 distinct CDR3 sequences, with roughly half observed a single time. The ten largest clones capture 20% to 25% of the sample.

Donors were 39 systemically healthy Caucasian individuals from Russia aged roughly 6 to 100 years. Around 10 milliliters of peripheral blood were collected from each donor into EDTA-treated Vacutainer tubes. Ficoll-Paque density-gradient centrifugation was used to isolate PBMCs, with at least 6 million per sample. Total RNA was extracted from PBMCs with Trizol reagent, with at least 6 micrograms obtained per sample. For every donor, an aliquot of PBMCs went through flow cytometry to measure the percentages of naive CD45RAhigh/CD27high T cells. The receptor comes from a woman aged 60-75 years in good health. Sequenced input: blood. The chain links TRBV28 with TRBJ2-1; no D gene call is confident. The CDR3 in this case is CASNDGSNEQFF. The DNA reads TGTGCCAGCAACGACGGATCCAATGAGCAGTTCTTC.